This entry lists 24 T cell receptor beta chains sequenced from one sample in a study of blood T cell repertoires in COVID-19. Profiling relied on immunoSEQ multiplex PCR, and the TCRdb table lists in-frame clones only, not all of them. The profile covers some 210,000 clones, with 65% to 85% appearing a single time and roughly 2.9% taken by the ten largest. Sequenced: peripheral blood. These receptors were obtained from a man over 45 with active or convalescent COVID-19.

The chain uses TRBV5-6 and TRBJ2-7; weak D call: TRBD1 (6 bases). The CDR3 is made up of 14 amino acids. Per germline, CDR1 SGHDT and CDR2 YYEEEE. The V end lost 3 bases, the J end lost 3 bases, and 13 bases lay between the germline ends. As DNA, the CDR3 is TGTGCCAGCAGCTCGATGTCAGGGGACTACGAGCAGTACTTC. Amino acid sequence: CASSSMSGDYEQYF.

This chain uses TRBV10-2 with TRBJ1-2; 7 positions agree with TRBD1. The CDR3 is 12 amino acids. The J segment lost 4 bases and the V segment lost 8 bases, leaving 4 bases of the junction unmatched. Per the germline V gene, CDR1 is WSHSY and CDR2 is SAAADI. For the CDR3, the DNA is TGCGCCAGCCTCCGGGACAGCTATGGCTACACCTTC. This gives the protein CASLRDSYGYTF.

J is TRBJ2-5 and V is TRBV9, with D maybe TRBD2 (5 bases). This CDR3 spans 15 amino acids. The germline CDR1 and CDR2 sequences are SGDLS and YYNGEE. The V and J ends lost 2 bases and 2 bases respectively, with 13 bases between them. The CDR3 coding sequence is TGTGCCAGCAGCGTCCAATGGGAGTCTCAAGAGACCCAGTACTTC. It codes for CASSVQWESQETQYF. Supplemented by reference TRBV9 and TRBJ2-5, the full variable domain reads DSGVTQTPKHLITATGQRVTLRCSPRSGDLSVYWYQQSLDQGLQFLIQYYNGEERAKGNILERFSAQQFPDLHSELNLSSLELGDSALYFCASSVQWESQETQYFGPGTRLLVL.

The CDR3: CASSQGWLAQETQYF. Here the CDR3 DNA reads TGTGCCAGCAGCCAAGGTTGGCTTGCCCAAGAGACCCAGTACTTC. This chain uses TRBV3-1 (or the pseudogene TRBV3-2) with TRBJ2-5, with D uncertain. V shed 1 base and J shed 1 base, with 10 bases lying between them. The germline V gene encodes CDR1 LGHDT and CDR2 YNNKEL (reference sequence). This CDR3 has 15 residues.

The rearrangement uses TRBV6-5 and TRBJ2-1, with 9 bases lining up with TRBD1. The germline gives CDR1 MNHEY, CDR2 SVGAGI. The V segment lost 5 bases and the J segment 5 bases; nucleotides outside the gene matches: 7. The CDR3 is 15 residues long. CDR3 sequence (DNA): TGTGCCAGCAGTCACCCGGGACAGGGCCACAATGAGCAGTTCTTC. Translated, it gives CASSHPGQGHNEQFF.

The chain links TRBV27 to TRBJ1-6, with a possible D match to TRBD1 (6 bases). V was shortened by 6 bases and J by 5 bases, with 20 bases between the two germline ends. In germline, CDR1 is MNHEY, CDR2 SMNVEV (reference sequence). The CDR3 spans 17 residues. DNA for the CDR3: TGTGCCAGCAGAAATCCCTACAGGGTCCACCATAATTCACCCCTCCACTTT. It codes for CASRNPYRVHHNSPLHF.

The chain joins TRBV30 to TRBJ2-1, with 9 bases identical to TRBD1. Germline CDR1 reads GTSNPN; CDR2 reads SVGIG (reference sequence). The J segment lost 5 bases and the V segment lost 2 bases, leaving 7 bases of the junction unmatched. The CDR3 is made up of 15 amino acids. CDR3 coding DNA: TGTGCCTGGAGTAACTACCGGACAGGGGACAATGAGCAGTTCTTC. Translation: CAWSNYRTGDNEQFF.

The count of this clone is one. The J gene is TRBJ1-3, the V gene TRBV14; possible D gene TRBD1, 6 bases. The germline CDR1 and CDR2 sequences are SGHDN and FVKESK. Trimming cost V 1 base and J 2 bases, with 9 bases left between them. The CDR3 spans 15 residues. This CDR3 reads CASSQVGGPGNTIYF. The CDR3 nucleotides are TGTGCCAGCAGCCAAGTCGGGGGGCCTGGAAACACCATATATTTT.

This chain links TRBV5-6 with TRBJ1-5; 7 bases match TRBD1. The CDR3 is 12 amino acids. Germline trimming cut 4 bases from V and 9 bases from J; bases unmatched to any gene: 4. Germline assignment: CDR1 SGHDT and CDR2 YYEEEE. Here the CDR3 reads CASSLRTGPQHF. The CDR3 DNA reads TGTGCCAGCAGCCTAAGGACAGGGCCCCAGCATTTT.

The V and J genes are TRBV5-1 and TRBJ2-7; TRBD1 might be the D (5 bases). V was shortened by 4 bases and J by 2 bases, with 19 bases between the two germline ends. CDR1 and CDR2 from the germline V gene are SGHRS and YFSETQ. CDR3 length: 16 residues. The CDR3 region is CASSLSSQVITYEQYF. The CDR3 DNA follows: TGCGCCAGCAGCCTCTCCTCACAGGTGATCACCTACGAGCAGTACTTC.

The chain carries TRBV6-1 and TRBJ2-4; TRBD1 matches at 7 bases. The CDR3 consists of 14 residues. J was trimmed by 4 bases and V by 3 bases; bases with no gene match: 3. Per the germline V gene, CDR1 is MNHNS and CDR2 is SASEGT. Written as DNA, the CDR3 is TGTGCCAGCAGTGATGACAGGGTTAAAAACATTCAGTACTTC. Protein: CASSDDRVKNIQYF.

This chain joins TRBV6-5 and TRBJ1-3; D is ambiguous. CDR3 length equals 15 residues. CDR1 is MNHEY, CDR2 SVGAGI, per germline. V lost 5 bases to trimming and J lost 0 bases, with 11 bases between them. CDR3 in DNA: TGTGCCAGCAGTAACGGCGGGCCCTCTGGAAACACCATATATTTT. Translated: CASSNGGPSGNTIYF.

The CDR3 spells CSGGGANEKLFF. The CDR3 DNA reads TGCAGCGGCGGGGGAGCTAATGAAAAACTGTTTTTT. The rearrangement uses TRBV29-1 and TRBJ1-4; D might be TRBD1 (5 bases). CDR3 length equals 12 residues. Deletions cut 7 bases from V and 3 bases from J, with 9 bases between. Germline V gene data show CDR1 as SQVTM and CDR2 as ANQGSEA.

The chain links TRBV18 to TRBJ2-2, with D perhaps matching TRBD2 (5 bases). V lost 2 bases to trimming and J lost 1 base, with 5 bases between them. This CDR3 spans 14 amino acids. Germline V gene data show CDR1 as KGHSH and CDR2 as LQKENI. In DNA, the CDR3 is TGTGCCAGCTCACCAGAGGGGAACACCGGGGAGCTGTTTTTT. This sequence encodes CASSPEGNTGELFF.

This chain joins TRBV18 and TRBJ1-3; 8 nucleotides match TRBD1. Germline V lookup: CDR1 KGHSH, CDR2 LQKENI. The CDR3 runs 18 residues. V lost 2 bases to trimming and J lost 0 bases; unmatched junction nucleotides: 9. In DNA, the CDR3 is TGTGCCAGCTCACCAATCGGCGGGACAGGCGTCTCTGGAAACACCATATATTTT. Encoded protein: CASSPIGGTGVSGNTIYF. Based on the CDR3 plus reference TRBV18 and TRBJ1-3, the full variable domain is NAGVMQNPRHLVRRRGQEARLRCSPMKGHSHVYWYRQLPEEGLKFMVYLQKENIIDESGMPKERFSAEFPKEGPSILRIQQVVRGDSAAYFCASSPIGGTGVSGNTIYFGEGSWLTVV.

J is TRBJ2-3 and V is TRBV28; 11 bases are shared with TRBD1. CDR1 is MDHEN, CDR2 SYDVKM, per germline. This CDR3 is 15 amino acids long. The trim removed 0 bases at V and 8 bases at J, leaving 4 bases unmatched. The DNA for the CDR3 is TGTGCCAGCAGTTTATGGGGACAGGGGGAGAGTACGCAGTATTTT. Its protein is CASSLWGQGESTQYF.

This chain connects TRBV7-9 to TRBJ1-1; 7 nucleotides match TRBD1. J was trimmed by 8 bases and V by 5 bases; bases with no gene match: 11. The CDR3 sequence is 14 residues long. CDR1 SEHNR and CDR2 FQNEAQ come from the germline V gene (reference sequence). The CDR3 DNA reads as TGTGCCAGCAGCACCTTCGCCCCGACAGGGGAAGCTTTCTTT. Its protein is CASSTFAPTGEAFF.

The chain is built from TRBV18 and TRBJ2-2; 8 nucleotides line up with TRBD2. Germline V lookup: CDR1 KGHSH, CDR2 LQKENI. The length of the CDR3 is 12 residues. V shed 4 bases and J 8 bases; nucleotides not matched to a gene: 0. CDR3 bases: TGTGCCAGCTCACAGCGGGAGGGGGAGCTGTTTTTT. Its protein is CASSQREGELFF.

V and J are TRBV28 and TRBJ1-2; D not resolved. The germline V and J ends were trimmed by 2 bases and 4 bases, with 17 bases remaining between them. Germline lookup yields CDR1 MDHEN and CDR2 SYDVKM. This CDR3 is built from 16 residues. The chain's CDR3 is CASSLSWDGRSYGYTF. In nucleotides, the CDR3 is TGTGCCAGCAGTTTAAGTTGGGATGGGAGGAGCTATGGCTACACCTTC.

The chain carries TRBV30 and TRBJ2-1; the D gene is possibly TRBD2 (5 bases). Deletions cut 8 bases from V and 0 bases from J, with 11 bases between. The CDR3 runs to 13 residues. Germline CDR1 and CDR2: GTSNPN and SVGIG (reference sequence). CDR3 loop: CALARGSYNEQFF. The CDR3 DNA follows: TGTGCCCTTGCCCGGGGCTCCTACAATGAGCAGTTCTTC.

In this sample, this clone turned up once. This rearrangement joins TRBV10-2 to TRBJ1-6; D might be TRBD1 (5 bases). The CDR3 extends over 17 amino acids. V was cut by 0 bases and J by 4 bases, with 13 bases left in between. Germline assignment: CDR1 WSHSY and CDR2 SAAADI. The CDR3 region is CASSESTGGPYNSPLHF. The CDR3 nucleotides are TGCGCCAGCAGTGAGTCGACCGGGGGACCGTATAATTCACCCCTCCACTTT.

This clone was seen a few times. The rearrangement links TRBV20-1 to TRBJ1-2, with TRBD1 as a possible D gene (5 bases). V was pared by 4 bases and J by 8 bases, with 14 bases between. Germline V gene lookup returns CDR1 DFQATT and CDR2 SNEGSKA (reference sequence). This CDR3 contains 12 residues. For the CDR3, the DNA is TGCAGTGCTATTGAGGGACTAAGCGGCTACACCTTC. Protein: CSAIEGLSGYTF.

The chain has TRBV28 and TRBJ1-1, with 7 positions matching TRBD1. V was clipped by 5 bases and J by 10 bases; unmatched bases: 7. The CDR3 totals 12 residues. CDR1 and CDR2 from the germline V gene are MDHEN and SYDVKM. The CDR3 nucleotides read TGTGCCAGCAGTCTGCCGGGACAGAGAGCTTTCTTT. Encoded protein: CASSLPGQRAFF.

V is TRBV7-6 and J is TRBJ2-5; maybe TRBD2 (6 bases). With 8 bases removed from V and 7 bases from J, the gap between germline ends came to 20 bases. This CDR3 has 14 residues. Germline assignment: CDR1 SGHVS and CDR2 FNYEAQ. CDR3 nucleotides: TGTGCCAGCGGGGAAGTAGCGGAGGGTGGGACCCAGTACTTC. This sequence encodes CASGEVAEGGTQYF.